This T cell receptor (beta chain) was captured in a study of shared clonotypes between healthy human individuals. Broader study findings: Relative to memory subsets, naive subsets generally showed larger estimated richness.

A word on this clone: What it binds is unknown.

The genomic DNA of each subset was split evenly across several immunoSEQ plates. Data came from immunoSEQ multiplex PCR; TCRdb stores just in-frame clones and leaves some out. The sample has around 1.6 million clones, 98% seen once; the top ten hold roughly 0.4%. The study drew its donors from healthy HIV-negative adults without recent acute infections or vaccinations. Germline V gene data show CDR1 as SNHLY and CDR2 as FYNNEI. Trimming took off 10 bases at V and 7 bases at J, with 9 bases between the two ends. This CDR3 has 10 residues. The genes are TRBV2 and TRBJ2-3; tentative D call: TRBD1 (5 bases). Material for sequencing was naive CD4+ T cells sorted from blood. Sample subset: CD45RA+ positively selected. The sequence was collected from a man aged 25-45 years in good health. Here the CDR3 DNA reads TGTGCCACCCGACAGAATACGCAGTATTTT. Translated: CATRQNTQYF.